This T cell receptor (beta chain) was recorded in a study of Ad26.COV2.S vaccination and SARS-CoV-2 variants (dated by TCRdb to 2020 to 2023). Study-wide context: Vaccine-arm donors were drawn from COV1001, a multicentre, randomized, double-blind, placebo-controlled phase I-IIa trial of Ad26.COV2.S in healthy adults. Investigators did not know the trial group allocation while performing experiments and assessing outcomes. Ad26.COV2.S was given intramuscularly at 5x10^10 or 1x10^11 viral particles, as a single shot or as two shots 56 days apart. TCRbeta repertoire sequencing served as the tool for gauging how specific and how broad the SARS-CoV-2-reactive T cell receptors were following Ad26.COV2.S vaccination. Participants in the trial were split at random into five groups of five each, receiving low-dose or high-dose Ad26.COV2.S once or twice, or else placebo on both occasions. A total of around 32 samples were included in the TCR-sequenced set, comprising approximately 20 Ad26.COV2.S vaccine recipients, 5 placebo recipients and 8 SARS-CoV-2 convalescent individuals. General study outcomes and caveats: Comparing responses between vaccine doses or regimens was not something the study was powered to do. Compared with placebo recipients, Ad26.COV2.S recipients showed higher spike-specific TCR breadth (P = 0.0014). Vaccine and placebo recipients had comparable non-spike TCR breadth, which fits with the vaccine containing only spike. After vaccination, substantial breadth of spike-specific CD8+ and CD4+ T cell responses was reported. The authors noted that total T cell responses may have been underestimated by the TCR breadth and depth analyses.

This clone was recorded once. Its antigen target is currently unknown. It has no much larger one-base neighbor in the sample; base qualities were not kept. The germline V gene (reference sequence) supplies CDR1 LNHNV and CDR2 YYDKDF. From the cysteine up to the phenylalanine, the CDR3 has a length of 11 residues. Only the CDR3 region is kept as DNA, spanning 33 bases read in frame from base 1. Relative to germline, V is 3 bases shorter and J is 5 bases shorter, with 4 bases between their ends. TCRbeta CDR3 regions were sequenced with the immunoSEQ Assay. After extraction, genomic DNA underwent amplification by bias-controlled multiplex PCR, followed by high-throughput sequencing. The authors' analysis ran thus. To quantify the absolute abundance of each unique TCRbeta CDR3 region, sequences were collapsed and filtered. T cell fraction was estimated by normalizing TCRbeta template counts to usable DNA, with usable DNA measured through amplification of reference genes found in all nucleated cells. Repertoire TCRs were annotated as SARS-CoV-2-specific by exact matching of V gene, CDR3 amino acid sequence and J gene to a known reactive TCR set. The reference SARS-CoV-2 TCR set was obtained from MIRA and was filtered for enrichment in COVID-19-positive ImmuneCODE repertoires, whereby public or cross-reactive TCRs were removed. Using the MIRA antigens, annotated TCRs were further analysed by specific ORF or by position within an ORF. Depth was the summed frequency of annotated unique rearrangements, while breadth was defined as annotated unique rearrangements over total unique productive rearrangements. Two-sided Wilcoxon rank-sum tests were applied when comparing TCR breadth between groups. Here the immuneACCESS table is served through TCRdb, limited to in-frame sequences with V and J called. Missing clones are a known gap in these copies; in checked studies unresolved V genes cover under half, and the rest lacks a known reason. V and J calls and clone size are those listed in that table; D and trimming were worked out from the DNA. A total of under 550,000 clones appear in this sample, approximately 90% of them only once. The ten largest clones represent approximately 12% of the sample.

The treatment or condition label, as the study defines it: about 20 received Ad26.COV2.S at low or high dose, single or two shots; 5 received placebo; per-sample allocation not given. For vaccine and placebo recipients, repertoires were sequenced using samples collected on day 63 after the first injection. Cohort 1b enrolled about two dozen adults aged 18-55 years at a single site in Boston, USA, between 29 July and 7 August 2020. As a vaccine, Ad26.COV2.S was a replication-incompetent adenovirus type 26 vector that expressed a prefusion-stabilized SARS-CoV-2 spike protein derived from the original Wuhan strain.

The sequenced sample was peripheral blood, obtained in a trial of Ad26.COV2.S vaccine versus placebo. The receptor comes from a person aged 18 to 59 who received the Ad26.COV2.S COVID-19 vaccine or a placebo. The V gene is TRBV15 and the J gene is TRBJ2-5; the D gene is unclear. CDR3 reads: CATSRGETQYF. The bases read TGTGCCACCAGCAGGGGGGAGACCCAGTACTTC.